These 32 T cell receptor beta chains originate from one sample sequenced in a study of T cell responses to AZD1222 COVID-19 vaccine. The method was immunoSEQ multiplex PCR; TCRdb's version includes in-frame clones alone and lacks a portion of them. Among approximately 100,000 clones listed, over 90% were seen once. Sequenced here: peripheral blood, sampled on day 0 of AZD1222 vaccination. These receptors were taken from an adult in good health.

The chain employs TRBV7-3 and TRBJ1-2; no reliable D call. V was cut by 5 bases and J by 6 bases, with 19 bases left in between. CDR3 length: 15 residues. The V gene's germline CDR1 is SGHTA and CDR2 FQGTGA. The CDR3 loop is CASSLVGSFGDGYTF. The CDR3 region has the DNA TGTGCCAGCAGCCTGGTAGGGAGTTTCGGGGATGGCTACACCTTC.

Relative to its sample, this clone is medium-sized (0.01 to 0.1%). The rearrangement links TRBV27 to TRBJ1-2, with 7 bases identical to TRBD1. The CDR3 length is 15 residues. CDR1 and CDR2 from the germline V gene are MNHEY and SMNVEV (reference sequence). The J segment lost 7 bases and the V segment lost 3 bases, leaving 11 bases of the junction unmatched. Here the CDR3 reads CASSFTGVYRSGYTF. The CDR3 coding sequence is TGTGCCAGCAGTTTTACAGGGGTCTATCGCTCTGGCTACACCTTC.

This CDR3 reads CAINGPSNTEAFF. The CDR3 bases are TGTGCCATCAATGGGCCCTCGAACACTGAAGCTTTCTTT. V is TRBV10-3 and J is TRBJ1-1; D not certain. V was trimmed by 7 bases and J by 1 base, leaving 10 bases between them. Per germline, CDR1 ENHRY and CDR2 SYGVKD. The CDR3 runs 13 residues.

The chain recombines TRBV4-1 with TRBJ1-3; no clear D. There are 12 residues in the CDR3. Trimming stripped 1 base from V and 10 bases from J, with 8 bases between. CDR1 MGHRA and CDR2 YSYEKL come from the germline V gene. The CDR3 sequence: CASSQVGRTIYF. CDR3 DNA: TGCGCCAGCAGCCAAGTTGGTCGGACCATATATTTT.

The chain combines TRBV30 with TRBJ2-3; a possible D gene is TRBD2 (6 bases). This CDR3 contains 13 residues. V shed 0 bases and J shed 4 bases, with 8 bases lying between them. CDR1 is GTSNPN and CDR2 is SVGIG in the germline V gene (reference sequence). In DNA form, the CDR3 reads TGTGCCTGGAGTGTATCGGGGGCAGATACGCAGTATTTT. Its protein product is CAWSVSGADTQYF.

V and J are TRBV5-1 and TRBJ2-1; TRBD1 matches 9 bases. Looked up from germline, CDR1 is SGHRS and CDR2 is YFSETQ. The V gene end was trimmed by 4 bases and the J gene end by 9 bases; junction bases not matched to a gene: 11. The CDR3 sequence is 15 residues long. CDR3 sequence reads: CASSAGTGWRVEQFF. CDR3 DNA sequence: TGCGCCAGCAGCGCCGGGACAGGGTGGCGGGTTGAGCAGTTCTTC.

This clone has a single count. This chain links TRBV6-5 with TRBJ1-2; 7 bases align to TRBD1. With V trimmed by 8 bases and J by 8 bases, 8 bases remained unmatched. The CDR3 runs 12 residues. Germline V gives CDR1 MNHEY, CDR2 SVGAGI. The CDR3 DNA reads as TGTGCCAGCCGGGAGGGGGCGGGAGGCTACACCTTC. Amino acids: CASREGAGGYTF.

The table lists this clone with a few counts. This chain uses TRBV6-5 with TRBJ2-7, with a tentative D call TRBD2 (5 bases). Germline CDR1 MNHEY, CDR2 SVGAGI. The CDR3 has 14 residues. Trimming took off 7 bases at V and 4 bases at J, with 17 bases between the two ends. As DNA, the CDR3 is TGTGCCAGCAACCGAGGACTGTTCAATTACGAGCAGTACTTC. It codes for CASNRGLFNYEQYF.

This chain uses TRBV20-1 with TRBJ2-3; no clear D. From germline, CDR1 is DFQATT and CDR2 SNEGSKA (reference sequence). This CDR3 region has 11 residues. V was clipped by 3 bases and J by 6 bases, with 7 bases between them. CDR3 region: CSASVEDTQYF. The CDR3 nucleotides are TGCAGTGCTAGCGTAGAGGATACGCAGTATTTT.

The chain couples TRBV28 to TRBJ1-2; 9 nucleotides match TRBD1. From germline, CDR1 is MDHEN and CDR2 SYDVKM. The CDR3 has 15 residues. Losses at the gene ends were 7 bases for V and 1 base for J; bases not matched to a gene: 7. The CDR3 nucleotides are TGTGCCAGCACGCAAACAGGGGGCTTTAACTATGGCTACACCTTC. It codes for CASTQTGGFNYGYTF.

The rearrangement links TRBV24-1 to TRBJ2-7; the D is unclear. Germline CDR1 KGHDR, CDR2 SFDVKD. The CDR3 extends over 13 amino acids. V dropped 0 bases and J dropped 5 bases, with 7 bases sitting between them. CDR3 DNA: TGTGCCACCAGTGATTTGAAGGGTGACGAGCAGTACTTC. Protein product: CATSDLKGDEQYF.

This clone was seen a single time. CDR3 coding DNA: TGTGCCAGCAGTGAAGCGCCAGGAAATTACTATGGCTACACCTTC. This translates into CASSEAPGNYYGYTF. The chain recombines TRBV6-1 with TRBJ1-2, with D unclear. The germline CDR1 and CDR2 sequences are MNHNS and SASEGT. V was pared by 0 bases and J by 3 bases, with 11 bases between. The CDR3 length is 15 residues.

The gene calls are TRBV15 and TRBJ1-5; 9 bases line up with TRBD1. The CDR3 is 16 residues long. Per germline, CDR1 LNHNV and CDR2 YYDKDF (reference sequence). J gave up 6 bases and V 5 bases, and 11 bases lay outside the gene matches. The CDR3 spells CATSSWDREGVQPQHF. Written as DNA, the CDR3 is TGTGCCACCAGCTCATGGGACAGGGAAGGGGTTCAGCCCCAGCATTTT.

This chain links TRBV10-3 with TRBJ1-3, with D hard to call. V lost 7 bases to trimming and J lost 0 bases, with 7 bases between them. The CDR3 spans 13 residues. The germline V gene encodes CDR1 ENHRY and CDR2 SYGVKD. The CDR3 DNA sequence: TGTGCCATCAAACAGTACTCTGGAAACACCATATATTTT. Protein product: CAIKQYSGNTIYF.

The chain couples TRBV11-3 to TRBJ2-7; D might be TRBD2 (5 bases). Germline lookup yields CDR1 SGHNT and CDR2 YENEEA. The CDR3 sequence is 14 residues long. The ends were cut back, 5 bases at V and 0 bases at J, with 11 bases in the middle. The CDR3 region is CASSRTWSSYEQYF. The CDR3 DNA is TGTGCCAGCAGCCGGACTTGGAGCTCCTACGAGCAGTACTTC.

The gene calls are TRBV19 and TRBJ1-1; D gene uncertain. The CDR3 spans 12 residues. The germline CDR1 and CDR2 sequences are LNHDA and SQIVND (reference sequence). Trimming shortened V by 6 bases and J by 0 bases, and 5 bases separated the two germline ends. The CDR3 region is CASRSMNTEAFF. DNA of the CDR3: TGTGCCAGTAGGAGCATGAACACTGAAGCTTTCTTT.

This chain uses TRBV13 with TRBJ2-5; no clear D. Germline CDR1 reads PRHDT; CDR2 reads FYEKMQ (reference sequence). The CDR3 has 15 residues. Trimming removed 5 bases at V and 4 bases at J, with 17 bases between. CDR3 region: CASSQSGLLRETQYF. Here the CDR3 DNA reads TGTGCCAGCAGCCAATCGGGCCTACTACGAGAGACCCAGTACTTC.

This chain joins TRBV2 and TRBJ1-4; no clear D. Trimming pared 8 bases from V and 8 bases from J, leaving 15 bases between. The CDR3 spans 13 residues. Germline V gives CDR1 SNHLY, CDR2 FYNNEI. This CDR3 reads CASVSHLGEKLFF. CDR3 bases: TGTGCCAGCGTAAGCCACCTTGGAGAAAAACTGTTTTTT.

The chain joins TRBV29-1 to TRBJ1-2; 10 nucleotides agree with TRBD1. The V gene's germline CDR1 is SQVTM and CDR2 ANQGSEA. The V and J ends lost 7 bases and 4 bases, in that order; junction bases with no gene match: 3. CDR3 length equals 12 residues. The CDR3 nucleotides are TGCAGCGCGAGACAGGGGGCCTATGGCTACACCTTC. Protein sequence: CSARQGAYGYTF.

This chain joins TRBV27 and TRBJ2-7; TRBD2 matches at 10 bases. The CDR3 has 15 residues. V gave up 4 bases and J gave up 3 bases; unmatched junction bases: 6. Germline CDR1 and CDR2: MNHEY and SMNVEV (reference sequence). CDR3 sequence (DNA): TGTGCCAGCAGTTCCATAGCGGGAGGAATCTACGAGCAGTACTTC. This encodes CASSSIAGGIYEQYF.

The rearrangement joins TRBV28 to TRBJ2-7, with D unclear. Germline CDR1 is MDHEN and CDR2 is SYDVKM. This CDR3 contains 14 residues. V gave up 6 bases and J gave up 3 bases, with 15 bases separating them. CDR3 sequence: CASSQAPAFYEQYF. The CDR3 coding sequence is TGTGCCAGCAGCCAGGCACCGGCCTTCTACGAGCAGTACTTC.

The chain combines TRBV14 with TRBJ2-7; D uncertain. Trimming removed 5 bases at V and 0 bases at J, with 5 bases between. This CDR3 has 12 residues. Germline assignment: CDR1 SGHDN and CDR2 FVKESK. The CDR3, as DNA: TGTGCCAGCAGCTCTAGCTCCTACGAGCAGTACTTC. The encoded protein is CASSSSSYEQYF. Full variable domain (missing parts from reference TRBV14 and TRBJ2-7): EAGVTQFPSHSVIEKGQTVTLRCDPISGHDNLYWYRRVMGKEIKFLLHFVKESKQDESGMPNNRFLAERTGGTYSTLKVQPAELEDSGVYFCASSSSSYEQYFGPGTRLTVT.

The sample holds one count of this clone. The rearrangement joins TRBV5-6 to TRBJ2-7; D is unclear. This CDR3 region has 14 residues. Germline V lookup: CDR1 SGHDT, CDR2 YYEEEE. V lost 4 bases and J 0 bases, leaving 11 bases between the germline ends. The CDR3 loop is CASSKRHLSYEQYF. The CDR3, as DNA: TGTGCCAGCAGCAAAAGACATCTCTCCTACGAGCAGTACTTC.

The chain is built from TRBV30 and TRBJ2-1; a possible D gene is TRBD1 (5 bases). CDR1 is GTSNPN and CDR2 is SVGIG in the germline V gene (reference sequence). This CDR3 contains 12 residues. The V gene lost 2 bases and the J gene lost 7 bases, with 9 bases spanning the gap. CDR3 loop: CAWSKGVNEQFF. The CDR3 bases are TGTGCCTGGAGTAAAGGGGTAAATGAGCAGTTCTTC.

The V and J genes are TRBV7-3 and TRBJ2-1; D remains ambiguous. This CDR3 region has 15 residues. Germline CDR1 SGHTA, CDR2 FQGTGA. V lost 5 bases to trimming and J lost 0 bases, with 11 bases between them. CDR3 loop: CASSTRLSSYNEQFF. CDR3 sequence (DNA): TGTGCCAGCAGCACGCGACTGAGCTCCTACAATGAGCAGTTCTTC. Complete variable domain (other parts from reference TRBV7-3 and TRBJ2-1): GAGVSQTPSNKVTEKGKYVELRCDPISGHTALYWYRQSLGQGPEFLIYFQGTGAADDSGLPNDRFFAVRPEGSVSTLKIQRTERGDSAVYLCASSTRLSSYNEQFFGPGTRLTVL.

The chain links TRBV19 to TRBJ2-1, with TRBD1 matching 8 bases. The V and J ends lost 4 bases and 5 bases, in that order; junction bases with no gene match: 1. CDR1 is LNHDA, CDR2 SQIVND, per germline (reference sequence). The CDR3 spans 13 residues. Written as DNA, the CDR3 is TGTGCCAGTAGTAAGGACAGGGACAATGAGCAGTTCTTC. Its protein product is CASSKDRDNEQFF.

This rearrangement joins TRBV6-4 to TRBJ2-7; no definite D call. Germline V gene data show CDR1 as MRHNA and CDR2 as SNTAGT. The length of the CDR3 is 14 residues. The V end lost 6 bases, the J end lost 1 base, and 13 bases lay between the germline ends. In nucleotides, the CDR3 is TGTGCCAGCAGCCGCAACCTAAAATCCTACGAGCAGTACTTC. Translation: CASSRNLKSYEQYF.

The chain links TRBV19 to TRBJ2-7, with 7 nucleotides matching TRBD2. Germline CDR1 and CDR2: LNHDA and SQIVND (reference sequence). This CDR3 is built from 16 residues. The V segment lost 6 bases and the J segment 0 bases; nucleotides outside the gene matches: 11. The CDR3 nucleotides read TGTGCCAGTAGGGTAACCGGGACTACGAGCTCCTACGAGCAGTACTTC. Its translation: CASRVTGTTSSYEQYF.

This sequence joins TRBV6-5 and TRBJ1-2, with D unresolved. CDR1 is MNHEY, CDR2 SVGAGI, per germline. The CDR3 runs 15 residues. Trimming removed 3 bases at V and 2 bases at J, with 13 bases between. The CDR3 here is CASSYLEAPNYGYTF. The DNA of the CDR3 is TGTGCCAGCAGTTATCTGGAAGCACCCAACTATGGCTACACCTTC.

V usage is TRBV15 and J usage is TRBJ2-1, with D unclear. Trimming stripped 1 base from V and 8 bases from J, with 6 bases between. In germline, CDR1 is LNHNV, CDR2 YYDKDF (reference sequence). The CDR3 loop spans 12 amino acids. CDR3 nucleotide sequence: TGTGCCACCAGCAGAGCGAGCCATGAGCAGTTCTTC. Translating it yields CATSRASHEQFF. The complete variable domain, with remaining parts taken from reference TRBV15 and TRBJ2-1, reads DAMVIQNPRYQVTQFGKPVTLSCSQTLNHNVMYWYQQKSSQAPKLLFHYYDKDFNNEADTPDNFQSRRPNTSFCFLDIRSPGLGDTAMYLCATSRASHEQFFGPGTRLTVL.

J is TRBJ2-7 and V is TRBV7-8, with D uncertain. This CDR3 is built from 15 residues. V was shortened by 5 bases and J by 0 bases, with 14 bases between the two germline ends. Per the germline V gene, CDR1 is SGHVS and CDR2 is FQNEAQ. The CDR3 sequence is CASSQNDHYSYEQYF. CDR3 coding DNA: TGTGCCAGCAGCCAAAATGATCACTACTCCTACGAGCAGTACTTC.

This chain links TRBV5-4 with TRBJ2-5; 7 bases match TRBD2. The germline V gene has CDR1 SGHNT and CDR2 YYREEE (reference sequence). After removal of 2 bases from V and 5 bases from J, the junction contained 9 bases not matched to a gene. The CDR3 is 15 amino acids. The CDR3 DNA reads TGTGCCAGCAGCTTCGCAGCGGGAAGGGAGGAGACCCAGTACTTC. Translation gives CASSFAAGREETQYF.